The 20 T cell receptor beta chains presented below share a single source sample, sequenced in a study of cytomegalovirus exposure and HLA in healthy donors. A multiplex PCR was run with 60 Vbeta primers and 13 Jbeta primers. The assay was immunoSEQ multiplex PCR, and TCRdb's table has in-frame clones only and misses some. The listing records some 70,000 clones. Sequences were obtained from PBMCs. Receptors were obtained from a boy younger than 18 in good health and CMV-seronegative.

The chain carries TRBV19 and TRBJ1-3; D is perhaps TRBD1 (6 bases). Germline V gives CDR1 LNHDA, CDR2 SQIVND (reference sequence). The CDR3 has 16 amino acids. V lost 4 bases and J lost 3, with 16 bases in between. This CDR3 reads CASSTQTGLFGNTIYF. The CDR3 DNA is TGTGCCAGTAGTACCCAGACAGGTTTATTTGGAAACACCATATATTTT.

The chain is built from TRBV6-5 and TRBJ1-2, with 7 bases aligning to TRBD1. The CDR3 runs to 13 residues. The J segment lost 3 bases and the V segment lost 2 bases, leaving 0 bases of the junction unmatched. The germline gives CDR1 MNHEY, CDR2 SVGAGI. CDR3 sequence: CASSYDRDYGYTF. CDR3 in DNA: TGTGCCAGCAGTTACGACAGGGACTATGGCTACACCTTC.

This rearrangement joins TRBV19 to TRBJ2-1, with 13 positions matching TRBD2. V was pared by 0 bases and J by 9 bases, with 11 bases of the junction left unmatched. The germline gives CDR1 LNHDA, CDR2 SQIVND (reference sequence). CDR3 length: 18 amino acids. The chain's CDR3 is CASSIETSGRVPTGEQFF. CDR3 nucleotides: TGTGCCAGTAGTATAGAAACTAGCGGGAGGGTCCCCACCGGTGAGCAGTTCTTC.

This chain links TRBV9 with TRBJ1-2; unclear D gene. Trimming shortened V by 5 bases and J by 2 bases, and 10 bases separated the two germline ends. Germline V gene sequence: CDR1 SGDLS, CDR2 YYNGEE. There are 13 residues in the CDR3. CDR3 residues: CASSETGNYGYTF. The CDR3 DNA sequence: TGTGCCAGCAGTGAGACGGGGAACTATGGCTACACCTTC.

V is TRBV5-1 and J is TRBJ2-1; a possible D gene is TRBD2 (5 bases). The CDR3 sequence is 14 residues long. Per the germline V gene, CDR1 is SGHRS and CDR2 is YFSETQ. Trimming pared 6 bases from V and 5 bases from J, leaving 15 bases between. In nucleotides, the CDR3 is TGCGCCAGCACCCAGTCGGGGTCCGACAATGAGCAGTTCTTC. Translated: CASTQSGSDNEQFF.

CDR3 in amino acids: CASSLKVGAVSEQYF. DNA for the CDR3: TGTGCCAGCAGCTTAAAAGTTGGGGCGGTGAGCGAGCAGTACTTC. The rearrangement links TRBV7-3 to TRBJ2-7; D is perhaps TRBD1 (5 bases). CDR1 is SGHTA and CDR2 is FQGTGA in the germline V gene. The CDR3 is made up of 15 amino acids. V was clipped by 1 base and J by 6 bases, with 16 bases between them.

J is TRBJ2-2 and V is TRBV18, with D tentatively TRBD1 (6 bases). The CDR3 spans 17 residues. V lost 3 bases to trimming and J lost 3 bases, with 17 bases between them. Germline CDR1 is KGHSH and CDR2 is LQKENI. This chain's CDR3 is CASSPLIDRSYTGELFF. CDR3 DNA: TGTGCCAGCTCACCCTTGATAGACAGGTCGTACACCGGGGAGCTGTTTTTT.

The chain combines TRBV19 with TRBJ2-1; possibly TRBD1 for D (5 bases). Germline V CDR1 and CDR2: LNHDA, SQIVND (reference sequence). CDR3 length: 14 amino acids. Trimming stripped 10 bases from V and 3 bases from J, with 16 bases between. The CDR3 spells CATVGVFGYNEQFF. The CDR3 DNA reads TGTGCCACCGTAGGGGTTTTTGGCTACAATGAGCAGTTCTTC.

The rearrangement joins TRBV28 to TRBJ1-2; 7 nucleotides agree with TRBD1. V shed 8 bases, J shed 7 bases, and the junction held 7 bases outside the gene matches. From germline, CDR1 is MDHEN and CDR2 SYDVKM. CDR3 length: 12 residues. CDR3 amino acids: CASLQGMGGYTF. The DNA of the CDR3 is TGTGCCAGCCTACAGGGGATGGGTGGCTACACCTTC.

The chain uses TRBV6-1 and TRBJ1-4; 7 bases fit TRBD1. With 4 bases clipped from V and 3 bases from J, the junction kept 5 bases outside the gene matches. The CDR3 has 15 amino acids. Germline CDR1 MNHNS, CDR2 SASEGT. CDR3 coding DNA: TGTGCCAGCAGTGGGCGACAGGGTCCTAATGAAAAACTGTTTTTT. Its protein is CASSGRQGPNEKLFF.

The gene calls are TRBV4-1 and TRBJ2-3; the D gene is possibly TRBD1 (6 bases). CDR3 size: 14 residues. V dropped 1 base and J dropped 2 bases, with 7 bases sitting between them. The V gene's germline CDR1 is MGHRA and CDR2 YSYEKL. CDR3 residues: CASSQGTATDTQYF. CDR3 in DNA: TGCGCCAGCAGCCAAGGGACAGCCACAGATACGCAGTATTTT.

The chain carries TRBV9 and TRBJ2-2; D gene unclear. Trimming took 0 bases from V and 5 from J, leaving 11 bases between them. Germline CDR1 and CDR2: SGDLS and YYNGEE. The CDR3 covers 15 residues. CDR3 sequence reads: CASSVGGSRTGELFF. The CDR3 bases are TGTGCCAGCAGCGTAGGTGGAAGCAGGACCGGGGAGCTGTTTTTT.

The V gene is TRBV11-1, the J gene TRBJ2-7, with 8 bases that match TRBD1. V trimming: 4 bases; J trimming: 4 bases; junction bases outside the gene matches: 3. Germline values: CDR1 SGHAT, CDR2 FQDESV (reference sequence). The CDR3 is 13 residues long. CDR3 region: CASSSDRAYEQYF. The CDR3 bases are TGTGCCAGCAGCTCGGACAGGGCTTACGAGCAGTACTTC.

V is TRBV7-9 and J is TRBJ1-5, with D uncertain. The CDR3 sequence is 12 residues long. Looked up from germline, CDR1 is SEHNR and CDR2 is FQNEAQ (reference sequence). The V end lost 3 bases, the J end lost 7 bases, and 7 bases lay between the germline ends. CDR3 residues: CASSFMQQPQHF. In nucleotides, the CDR3 is TGTGCCAGCAGCTTTATGCAGCAGCCCCAGCATTTT.

V gene TRBV6-6 combines with J gene TRBJ1-1; TRBD1 agrees at 11 bases. Germline V lookup: CDR1 MNHNY, CDR2 SVGAGI (reference sequence). V shed 2 bases and J 11 bases; nucleotides not matched to a gene: 13. CDR3 size: 16 residues. The DNA of the CDR3 is TGTGCCAGCAGTTACGGTAGGACAGGGGGCCTCGAGTGGGCTTTCTTT. Amino acids: CASSYGRTGGLEWAFF.

The chain carries TRBV27 and TRBJ1-1; perhaps TRBD1 as D (6 bases). Germline V gene lookup returns CDR1 MNHEY and CDR2 SMNVEV (reference sequence). The ends were cut back, 8 bases at V and 4 bases at J, with 17 bases in the middle. This CDR3 is 14 amino acids long. CDR3: CASGREGVGTEAFF. CDR3 bases: TGTGCCAGCGGGAGGGAGGGGGTAGGCACTGAAGCTTTCTTT.

The chain employs TRBV5-1 and TRBJ2-2, with a weak D call TRBD1 (6 bases). The CDR3 covers 14 residues. Germline loops: CDR1 SGHRS, CDR2 YFSETQ. V lost 4 bases and J 1 base, leaving 8 bases between the germline ends. The CDR3, as DNA: TGCGCCAGCAGCATACAGGGGAACACCGGGGAGCTGTTTTTT. Translating gives CASSIQGNTGELFF.

The rearrangement uses TRBV6-1 and TRBJ2-7; 9 positions match TRBD1. V dropped 5 bases and J dropped 3; count of bases not matched to a gene: 8. This CDR3 spans 15 amino acids. CDR1 is MNHNS and CDR2 is SASEGT in the germline V gene. CDR3 in DNA: TGTGCCAGCAGTAAAATGACAGGGGGGGACTACGAGCAGTACTTC. Translating it yields CASSKMTGGDYEQYF.

The chain links TRBV11-3 to TRBJ2-3, with 11 bases identical to TRBD2. Trimming removed 5 bases from V and 5 bases from J; junction bases left unmatched: 9. The CDR3 is 16 residues long. Germline loops: CDR1 SGHNT, CDR2 YENEEA. CDR3 nucleotides: TGTGCCAGCAGCCCCCGGACTAGCGGGTCGGTAGATACGCAGTATTTT. Protein product: CASSPRTSGSVDTQYF.

The J gene is TRBJ2-7, the V gene TRBV30, with 10 bases aligning to TRBD2. Trimming removed 2 bases from V and 3 bases from J; junction bases left unmatched: 7. The CDR3 loop spans 15 amino acids. Germline values: CDR1 GTSNPN, CDR2 SVGIG (reference sequence). CDR3 protein: CAWSSVTSGHYEQYF. Here the CDR3 DNA reads TGTGCCTGGAGTTCCGTGACTAGCGGGCACTACGAGCAGTACTTC.